This T cell receptor beta chain was recovered during a study of blood T cells in healthy people across ages. The authors ran a second PCR of about 6 to 11 cycles using a sample-barcoded 5' primer and a J-beta primer mix. TCRdb processed the 5' RACE reads anew with MiXCR; each CDR3 protein has one entry. The sample comprises about 1,400,000 distinct CDR3 sequences, roughly 60% of which are singletons, and roughly 6.3% rests with the top ten. V shed 4 bases, J shed 6 bases, and the junction held 10 bases outside the gene matches. This CDR3 is built from 15 residues. The germline gives CDR1 SGHRS, CDR2 YFSETQ.

This chain links TRBV5-1 with TRBJ1-2, with 9 bases aligning to TRBD1. The sample comprised blood. The sequence derives from a man between 18 and 35 years old in good health. As DNA, the CDR3 is TGCGCCAGCAGCCCAACCGGGACAGGGCCGGATGGCTACACCTTC. It codes for CASSPTGTGPDGYTF.